This T cell receptor (beta chain) was captured in a study of blood T cell repertoires in COVID-19. Across the whole study: The United States, Italy and Spain provided the acute and convalescent COVID-19 samples. PBMCs, B-cell-depleted T cells, or T cells provided the cDNA or gDNA that made up the material.

In the study's own analysis: Cell counts per sample came from amplifying reference gene primers. Libraries were prepared by immunoSEQ multiplex PCR; TCRdb keeps only in-frame clonotypes and omits some of them. D and trimming come from the DNA, and the V and J calls and clone size come from that table. This table has hundreds of thousands of clones, approximately 86% appearing once. CDR1 is MDHEN, CDR2 SYDVKM, per germline. CDR3 length: 12 amino acids. V was clipped by 4 bases and J by 10 bases; unmatched bases: 4. The sample comprised peripheral blood. V gene TRBV28 combines with J gene TRBJ2-7; TRBD1 matches 10 bases. The clonotype comes from a woman between 50 and 59 years old with active or convalescent COVID-19. CDR3 sequence reads: CASSSGTGAQYF. The DNA for the CDR3 is TGTGCCAGCAGTTCCGGGACAGGGGCTCAGTACTTC. Looking up the rest from reference TRBV28 and TRBJ2-7 gives the full variable domain: DVKVTQSSRYLVKRTGEKVFLECVQDMDHENMFWYRQDPGLGLRLIYFSYDVKMKEKGDIPEGYSVSREKKERFSLILESASTNQTSMYLCASSSGTGAQYFGPGTRLTVT.